This passage covers 30 T cell receptor beta chains from one sample sequenced in a study of technical replicates of blood from a handful of donors. Some clones are missing from TCRdb's copy, which holds only in-frame ones; the method was immunoSEQ multiplex PCR. The table has 78,000 or so clones, around 92% seen once. Sequencing was performed on T cells isolated from PBMCs. The origin of the receptors is a human donor in good health. Some clones in this sample may be carry-over from other donors' samples.

The chain combines TRBV7-9 with TRBJ1-4, with 8 bases that match TRBD1. The J segment lost 6 bases and the V segment lost 5 bases, leaving 5 bases of the junction unmatched. The germline V gene has CDR1 SEHNR and CDR2 FQNEAQ (reference sequence). This CDR3 spans 14 amino acids. The CDR3 sequence: CASSTGQAHEKLFF. CDR3 coding DNA: TGTGCCAGCAGCACGGGACAGGCACATGAAAAACTGTTTTTT.

The rearrangement joins TRBV4-2 to TRBJ2-7; D might be TRBD2 (5 bases). This CDR3 is 13 amino acids long. V was shortened by 4 bases and J by 0 bases, with 7 bases between the two germline ends. Germline-derived CDR1 and CDR2 are LGHNA and YNFKEQ. The CDR3 nucleotides are TGTGCCAGCAGCCCCGGGGTCTCCTACGAGCAGTACTTC. Translating it yields CASSPGVSYEQYF.

The J gene is TRBJ1-1, the V gene TRBV29-1, with D perhaps TRBD1 (6 bases). This CDR3 is 14 amino acids long. Looked up from germline, CDR1 is SQVTM and CDR2 is ANQGSEA. V was pared by 5 bases and J by 1 base, with 14 bases between. The CDR3 is CSVQGRGENTEAFF. The CDR3 bases are TGCAGCGTTCAGGGGCGAGGGGAGAACACTGAAGCTTTCTTT.

The rearrangement uses TRBV14 and TRBJ2-5, with D hard to call. Germline V gene data show CDR1 as SGHDN and CDR2 as FVKESK. V lost 1 base, J lost 9 bases, and 12 bases lay in between. The CDR3 has 13 amino acids. CDR3 loop: CASSQVGLGAQYF. The CDR3, as DNA: TGTGCCAGCAGCCAAGTTGGCCTAGGTGCCCAGTACTTC.

V gene TRBV28 combines with J gene TRBJ2-1; D may be TRBD2 (6 bases). This CDR3 comprises 17 residues. V gave up 5 bases and J gave up 0 bases, with 17 bases separating them. Per the germline V gene, CDR1 is MDHEN and CDR2 is SYDVKM. In DNA, the CDR3 is TGTGCCAGCAGTCTTGGACCGGGACTCAGCTCCTACAATGAGCAGTTCTTC. This translates into CASSLGPGLSSYNEQFF.

V usage is TRBV4-1 and J usage is TRBJ2-7; 11 bases are shared with TRBD1. The CDR3 is 15 residues long. From germline, CDR1 is MGHRA and CDR2 YSYEKL. V lost 4 bases to trimming and J lost 4 bases; unmatched junction nucleotides: 6. This CDR3 reads CASSLPGQGVYEQYF. The CDR3 DNA reads TGCGCCAGCAGCCTTCCGGGACAGGGGGTTTACGAGCAGTACTTC.

The rearrangement uses TRBV6-1 and TRBJ1-5; TRBD1 is a possible D gene (6 bases). The CDR3 length is 14 residues. Per germline, CDR1 MNHNS and CDR2 SASEGT. Trimming removed 4 bases from V and 5 bases from J, with 12 bases in between. CDR3 DNA: TGTGCCAGCAGTGTTAGCAGGGGTTATCAGCCCCAGCATTTT. Protein: CASSVSRGYQPQHF.

The chain uses TRBV6-1 and TRBJ1-6; 10 bases map to TRBD1. Trimming at V came to 6 bases and at J to 5 bases, leaving 4 bases not matched to a gene. The CDR3 runs to 15 residues. CDR1 is MNHNS, CDR2 SASEGT, per germline. The chain's CDR3 is CASSAGTGDNSPLHF. As DNA, the CDR3 is TGTGCCAGCAGCGCCGGGACAGGGGATAATTCACCCCTCCACTTT.

The rearrangement links TRBV6-6 to TRBJ1-2; TRBD1 matches at 9 bases. The J segment lost 8 bases and the V segment lost 5 bases, leaving 9 bases of the junction unmatched. Germline V gene lookup returns CDR1 MNHNY and CDR2 SVGAGI (reference sequence). CDR3 length: 14 amino acids. CDR3 in amino acids: CASSPGTGGRGYTF. The CDR3 nucleotides are TGTGCCAGCAGTCCCGGCACAGGGGGCCGAGGCTACACCTTC.

The chain recombines TRBV27 with TRBJ2-7; maybe TRBD2 (6 bases). V lost 6 bases and J lost 1, with 16 bases in between. CDR3 size: 15 residues. The V gene's germline CDR1 is MNHEY and CDR2 SMNVEV (reference sequence). CDR3 amino acids: CASSPGGRFSYEQYF. The DNA for the CDR3 is TGTGCCAGCAGCCCCGGTGGGAGGTTTTCCTACGAGCAGTACTTC.

The sample holds one count of this clone. This rearrangement joins TRBV6-6 to TRBJ1-4; no reliable D call. Trimming pared 5 bases from V and 7 bases from J, leaving 5 bases between. Germline CDR1 is MNHNY and CDR2 is SVGAGI (reference sequence). This CDR3 has 11 amino acids. CDR3 nucleotides: TGTGCCAGCAGTAAACTTGAAAAACTGTTTTTT. Protein product: CASSKLEKLFF.

The gene calls are TRBV19 and TRBJ2-3, with 8 bases lining up with TRBD1. V dropped 3 bases and J dropped 5; count of bases not matched to a gene: 4. Germline V gene data show CDR1 as LNHDA and CDR2 as SQIVND (reference sequence). This CDR3 spans 14 amino acids. CDR3 amino acids: CASSMGRGRDTQYF. In DNA form, the CDR3 reads TGTGCCAGTAGTATGGGCAGGGGGCGAGATACGCAGTATTTT.

J is TRBJ1-1 and V is TRBV11-2; TRBD1 agrees at 8 bases. The CDR3 has 14 amino acids. V lost 1 base to trimming and J lost 3 bases; unmatched junction nucleotides: 1. CDR1 and CDR2 from the germline V gene are SGHAT and FQNNGV. CDR3 residues: CASSLARGHTEAFF. The CDR3 region has the DNA TGTGCCAGCAGCTTAGCCAGGGGGCACACTGAAGCTTTCTTT.

The table lists this clone with a count of one. This chain uses TRBV5-1 with TRBJ1-1; 7 nucleotides agree with TRBD1. The V and J ends lost 1 base and 1 base, in that order; junction bases with no gene match: 10. The CDR3 sequence is 17 residues long. Per germline, CDR1 SGHRS and CDR2 YFSETQ. CDR3 residues: CASSLPSGGLRNTEAFF. CDR3 nucleotide sequence: TGCGCCAGCAGCTTGCCCTCAGGGGGTTTAAGGAACACTGAAGCTTTCTTT.

The CDR3 region is CASTYGTGNQPQHF. CDR3 bases: TGTGCCAGCACCTACGGGACAGGCAATCAGCCCCAGCATTTT. The chain recombines TRBV6-1 with TRBJ1-5, with 7 bases fitting TRBD1. Germline CDR1 reads MNHNS; CDR2 reads SASEGT. The V segment lost 7 bases and the J segment 2 bases; nucleotides outside the gene matches: 5. The CDR3 spans 14 residues.

V usage is TRBV19 and J usage is TRBJ1-6; D is unresolved. Trimming left V 0 bases short and J 11 bases short, with 8 bases between. Germline V CDR1 and CDR2: LNHDA, SQIVND (reference sequence). There are 13 residues in the CDR3. CDR3 sequence reads: CASSIDSLPPLHF. Here the CDR3 DNA reads TGTGCCAGTAGTATAGATAGCCTTCCACCCCTCCACTTT.

The rearrangement uses TRBV30 and TRBJ1-5; TRBD1 matches at 7 bases. Trimming at V came to 1 base and at J to 1 base, leaving 4 bases not matched to a gene. Germline V CDR1 and CDR2: GTSNPN, SVGIG (reference sequence). The CDR3 runs to 15 residues. CDR3 loop: CAWSAPGQSNQPQHF. DNA for the CDR3: TGTGCCTGGAGTGCGCCGGGACAGAGCAATCAGCCCCAGCATTTT.

This sequence joins TRBV7-2 and TRBJ1-3, with a weak D call TRBD1 (5 bases). V lost 5 bases and J 4 bases, leaving 12 bases between the germline ends. Germline-derived CDR1 and CDR2 are SGHTA and FQGNSA. The CDR3 is made up of 14 amino acids. The CDR3 sequence: CASSGEGRGNTIYF. In nucleotides, the CDR3 is TGTGCCAGCAGCGGTGAGGGGAGGGGAAACACCATATATTTT.

The rearrangement joins TRBV6-5 to TRBJ1-5; TRBD1 might be the D (5 bases). CDR3 size: 15 residues. CDR1 MNHEY and CDR2 SVGAGI come from the germline V gene. Trimming took off 4 bases at V and 5 bases at J, with 15 bases between the two ends. The DNA of the CDR3 is TGTGCCAGCAGTTTTTCCAGGGAATTGGATCAGCCCCAGCATTTT. This sequence encodes CASSFSRELDQPQHF.

CDR3 DNA: TGCGCCAGCAGCCAAACCGGACTAGCGGGGGGGCGACAAGAGACCCAGTACTTC. It is translated as CASSQTGLAGGRQETQYF. The chain has TRBV4-1 and TRBJ2-5; TRBD2 matches 15 bases. The CDR3 runs 18 residues. Trimming cost V 2 bases and J 2 bases; bases outside gene matches: 6. Germline V gene data show CDR1 as MGHRA and CDR2 as YSYEKL.

The rearrangement joins TRBV13 to TRBJ1-1, with D maybe TRBD1 (5 bases). The CDR3 consists of 12 residues. Germline V gene sequence: CDR1 PRHDT, CDR2 FYEKMQ (reference sequence). With 1 base removed from V and 9 bases from J, the gap between germline ends came to 9 bases. The CDR3 region is CASSLDRRQAFF. CDR3 in DNA: TGTGCCAGCAGCTTAGACAGGCGCCAAGCTTTCTTT.

The chain links TRBV7-9 to TRBJ2-7, with TRBD1 as a possible D gene (6 bases). V was cut by 1 base and J by 2 bases, with 15 bases left in between. Germline V gene data show CDR1 as SEHNR and CDR2 as FQNEAQ (reference sequence). CDR3 size: 16 residues. CDR3 in DNA: TGTGCCAGCAGCTTAGGAGGTACTAGGGGGACCTACGAGCAGTACTTC. It yields the protein CASSLGGTRGTYEQYF. Drawing the rest from reference TRBV7-9 and TRBJ2-7, the complete variable domain is DTGVSQNPRHKITKRGQNVTFRCDPISEHNRLYWYRQTLGQGPEFLTYFQNEAQLEKSRLLSDRFSAERPKGSFSTLEIQRTEQGDSAMYLCASSLGGTRGTYEQYFGPGTRLTVT.

The chain couples TRBV27 to TRBJ2-3; D remains ambiguous. V was trimmed by 6 bases and J by 7 bases, leaving 17 bases between them. CDR3 length: 14 residues. Germline V gene data show CDR1 as MNHEY and CDR2 as SMNVEV (reference sequence). The DNA for the CDR3 is TGTGCCAGCAGGGGCCTGTCGAGCTCTTATACGCAGTATTTT. Residues: CASRGLSSSYTQYF.

The rearrangement links TRBV9 to TRBJ2-3; D unresolved. There are 16 residues in the CDR3. Trimming stripped 0 bases from V and 2 bases from J, with 13 bases between. The V gene's germline CDR1 is SGDLS and CDR2 YYNGEE. In DNA form, the CDR3 reads TGTGCCAGCAGCGTAGCTCCCTTGAGAACCACAGATACGCAGTATTTT. Protein product: CASSVAPLRTTDTQYF.

The V call is TRBV4-1, the J call TRBJ1-6, with 7 bases matching TRBD1. The CDR3 length is 17 residues. J gave up 0 bases and V 4 bases, and 6 bases lay outside the gene matches. Germline V lookup: CDR1 MGHRA, CDR2 YSYEKL. The CDR3 sequence: CASSLGTASSYNSPLHF. The DNA for the CDR3 is TGCGCCAGCAGCCTAGGGACAGCGAGCTCCTATAATTCACCCCTCCACTTT.

The rearrangement uses TRBV4-1 and TRBJ1-1; D uncertain. The germline V gene encodes CDR1 MGHRA and CDR2 YSYEKL. V was pared by 5 bases and J by 0 bases, with 16 bases between. The CDR3 loop spans 16 amino acids. CDR3 nucleotides: TGCGCCAGCAGCGCCAGGAATGAAGATATGAACACTGAAGCTTTCTTT. Protein product: CASSARNEDMNTEAFF.

The chain employs TRBV18 and TRBJ1-5, with 8 bases that match TRBD1. The CDR3 consists of 16 residues. V lost 5 bases, J lost 1 base, and 7 bases stayed unmatched. Germline CDR1 KGHSH, CDR2 LQKENI. Here the CDR3 reads CASSADRGESNQPQHF. CDR3 sequence (DNA): TGTGCCAGCTCAGCCGACAGGGGCGAGAGCAATCAGCCCCAGCATTTT.

This clone was observed a single time. This chain joins TRBV7-9 and TRBJ2-7; D gene uncertain. Trimming shortened V by 1 base and J by 4 bases, and 5 bases separated the two germline ends. The CDR3 runs 12 residues. The germline CDR1 and CDR2 sequences are SEHNR and FQNEAQ (reference sequence). The DNA for the CDR3 is TGTGCCAGCAGCTTAGTAATGTACGAGCAGTACTTC. Protein sequence: CASSLVMYEQYF.

The chain combines TRBV7-9 with TRBJ1-5, with D unresolved. Germline V gene data show CDR1 as SEHNR and CDR2 as FQNEAQ (reference sequence). The length of the CDR3 is 13 residues. Trimming left V 2 bases short and J 7 bases short, with 9 bases between. As DNA, the CDR3 is TGTGCCAGCAGCTTAAGAGGATCCCAGCCCCAGCATTTT. This encodes CASSLRGSQPQHF.

The chain is built from TRBV29-1 and TRBJ2-5; D might be TRBD1 (5 bases). The CDR3 runs 16 residues. Trimming took off 2 bases at V and 5 bases at J, with 21 bases between the two ends. Germline assignment: CDR1 SQVTM and CDR2 ANQGSEA. This chain's CDR3 is CSVETEWGQGEETQYF. DNA for the CDR3: TGCAGCGTTGAAACGGAATGGGGCCAGGGTGAGGAGACCCAGTACTTC.